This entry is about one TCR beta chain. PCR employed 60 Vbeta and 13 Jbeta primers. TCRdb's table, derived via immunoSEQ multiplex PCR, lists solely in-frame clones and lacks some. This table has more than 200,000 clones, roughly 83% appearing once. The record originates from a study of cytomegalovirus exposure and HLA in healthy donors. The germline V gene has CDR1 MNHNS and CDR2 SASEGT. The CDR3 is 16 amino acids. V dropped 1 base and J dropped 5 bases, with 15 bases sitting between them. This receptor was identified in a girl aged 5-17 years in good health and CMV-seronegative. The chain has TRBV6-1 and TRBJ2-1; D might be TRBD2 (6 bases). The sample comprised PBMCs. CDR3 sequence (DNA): TGTGCCAGCAGTGAAGAAGCGGGCCGAGGGGACAATGAGCAGTTCTTC. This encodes CASSEEAGRGDNEQFF.